The entry that follows covers one T cell receptor beta chain sequence. As yet, its antigen is unknown. This entry belongs to a study of shared clonotypes between healthy human individuals. Regarding the study as a whole: Some naive CD4 clonotypes, roughly 5%, turned up in common across several donors.

Researchers partitioned CD4+ cells into CD45RA+ naive and CD45RA-negative memory subsets. Every subset had its genomic DNA shared out evenly among several immunoSEQ plates. Assay used: immunoSEQ multiplex PCR; TCRdb lists only in-frame clones, some missing. The sample lists approximately 1,500,000 clones, 98% occurring once. Sequencing input: naive CD4+ T cells sorted from blood. Subset meaning: CD45RA+ positively selected. The TCR was taken from a man younger than 40 in good health.

CDR3 region: CASSFTAVASGNTIYF. CDR3 nucleotides: TGTGCCAGCAGCTTTACGGCCGTAGCCTCTGGAAACACCATATATTTT. This chain links TRBV5-6 with TRBJ1-3; no clear D. CDR1 SGHDT and CDR2 YYEEEE come from the germline V gene. CDR3 length: 16 residues. V was trimmed by 2 bases and J by 0 bases, leaving 12 bases between them.